These T cell receptor beta chains were read from a single sample in a study of preoperative IRX-2 immunotherapy in early breast cancer. Only in-frame clones appear in the TCRdb table, and some are missing; sequencing was by immunoSEQ multiplex PCR. The data contain some 1,500 clones, roughly 70% of them seen just once; the ten biggest clones take up roughly 12%. Here the sequenced sample was tumor tissue, taken before IRX-2 immunotherapy. These TCRs come from a human donor with breast cancer. CDR3s include the opening cysteine and the closing phenylalanine or tryptophan. D genes are given only for firm matches. Clone size is given for some rows only: seen once, a few or many times, or a class if the clone is expanded.

V,size,D,length,J,CDR3,DNA
TRBV11-3,NA,TRBD2,15,TRBJ2-5,CASNPGLAGQETQYF,TGTGCCAGCAACCCGGGACTAGCGGGACAAGAGACCCAGTACTTC
TRBV30,NA,NA,13,TRBJ2-1,CAWSVQGVNEQFF,TGTGCCTGGAGTGTACAGGGAGTCAATGAGCAGTTCTTC
TRBV6-8,NA,TRBD1,15,TRBJ1-4,CASSGRQGGGEKLFF,TGTGCCAGCAGTGGTCGACAGGGAGGGGGTGAAAAACTGTTTTTT
TRBV6-8,once,NA,13,TRBJ1-5,CASSYSKGQPQHF,TGTGCCAGCAGTTACTCGAAGGGTCAGCCCCAGCATTTT
TRBV19,NA,NA,13,TRBJ1-5,CASTRGRAQPQHF,TGTGCCAGTACTCGGGGGCGAGCTCAGCCCCAGCATTTT
TRBV5-1,NA,NA,15,TRBJ1-4,CASSQPDAGGEKLFF,TGCGCCAGCAGCCAACCCGACGCGGGTGGCGAAAAACTGTTTTTT
TRBV15,once,NA,16,TRBJ2-1,CATSRRSGASYNEQFF,TGTGCCACCAGCAGACGTTCCGGGGCCTCCTACAATGAGCAGTTCTTC
TRBV11-3,hyperexpanded,TRBD1,17,TRBJ1-2,CASSLEFLGQGKSGYTF,TGTGCCAGCAGCTTGGAATTTTTAGGACAGGGAAAGTCTGGCTACACCTTC
TRBV11-3,few,TRBD1,14,TRBJ1-4,CASSPGQGFEKLFF,TGTGCCAGCAGCCCCGGACAGGGTTTTGAAAAACTGTTTTTT
TRBV7-6,NA,NA,16,TRBJ2-1,CASSQDAQGSWDEQFF,TGTGCCAGCAGCCAAGACGCCCAAGGTAGCTGGGATGAGCAGTTCTTC
TRBV28,few,NA,13,TRBJ1-1,CASSPKSGAEAFF,TGTGCCAGCAGTCCTAAATCGGGCGCTGAAGCTTTCTTT
TRBV6-7,NA,NA,11,TRBJ2-1,CASSEEWGRFF,TGTGCCAGCAGTGAAGAGTGGGGGCGGTTCTTC
TRBV16,NA,NA,12,TRBJ2-1,CASSPTREEQFF,TGTGCCAGCAGCCCCACCAGGGAAGAGCAGTTCTTC
TRBV30,NA,NA,12,TRBJ1-1,CAWSRGATEAFF,TGTGCCTGGAGTAGGGGTGCCACTGAAGCTTTCTTT
TRBV14,NA,NA,13,TRBJ1-2,CASSQDTAYGYTF,TGTGCCAGCAGCCAAGATACAGCCTATGGCTACACCTTC
TRBV5-1,once,TRBD2,14,TRBJ2-3,CASMTGTRSDTQYF,TGCGCCAGCATGACGGGGACTAGGTCAGATACGCAGTATTTT
TRBV29-1,NA,NA,20,TRBJ2-1,CSVEGLETGTFIPPYNEQFF,TGCAGCGTTGAGGGGTTGGAGACAGGCACCTTTATACCGCCCTACAATGAGCAGTTCTTC
TRBV19,NA,NA,13,TRBJ1-1,CASKESRNTEAFF,TGTGCCAGTAAAGAATCCAGGAACACTGAAGCTTTCTTT
TRBV6-8,NA,TRBD2,15,TRBJ2-5,CASSHLLAGQETQYF,TGTGCCAGCAGTCACTTACTAGCGGGGCAAGAGACCCAGTACTTC
TRBV11-3,NA,TRBD2,14,TRBJ2-5,CASSRELAGTTQYF,TGTGCCAGCAGCCGCGAATTAGCGGGGACGACCCAGTACTTC
TRBV6-8,NA,NA,13,TRBJ1-1,CASSDGLNTEAFF,TGTGCCAGCAGTGATGGACTTAACACTGAAGCTTTCTTT
TRBV11-3,NA,TRBD1,15,TRBJ2-5,CASSPATGGVETQYF,TGTGCCAGCAGCCCCGCGACAGGGGGCGTAGAGACCCAGTACTTC
TRBV11-3,NA,NA,17,TRBJ1-3,CASSFRTALTKMNTIYF,TGTGCCAGCAGCTTCCGGACCGCACTGACAAAAATGAACACCATATATTTT
TRBV30,NA,NA,15,TRBJ1-4,CAWSGIVLRNEKLFF,TGTGCCTGGAGTGGGATAGTACTGAGAAATGAAAAACTGTTTTTT
TRBV4-1,once,NA,14,TRBJ1-6,CASTAPGAWSPLHF,TGCGCCAGCACTGCGCCCGGGGCTTGGTCACCCCTCCACTTT
TRBV25-1,NA,TRBD1,17,TRBJ2-2,CASSEPTGAGKTGELFF,TGTGCCAGCAGTGAACCGACAGGGGCAGGAAAAACCGGGGAGCTGTTTTTT
TRBV6-8,NA,NA,15,TRBJ1-5,CASRTSGKSNQPQHF,TGTGCCAGCAGAACCTCAGGGAAAAGCAATCAGCCCCAGCATTTT
TRBV19,NA,NA,13,TRBJ1-2,CASSTRVGGGYTF,TGTGCCAGTAGTACCCGAGTCGGGGGGGGCTACACCTTC
TRBV6-8,NA,TRBD2,15,TRBJ2-2,CASRRLAGSAGELFF,TGTGCCAGCCGGCGATTAGCGGGTTCTGCCGGGGAGCTGTTTTTT
TRBV6-8,NA,TRBD2,14,TRBJ2-1,CASSLAGGTNEQFF,TGTGCCAGCAGCCTAGCGGGGGGGACCAATGAGCAGTTCTTC
TRBV6-8,once,NA,14,TRBJ1-5,CASTEQGNSQPQHF,TGTGCCAGCACCGAACAGGGAAACAGTCAGCCCCAGCATTTT
TRBV11-3,NA,NA,16,TRBJ1-2,CASSADGGRSSVGYTF,TGTGCCAGCAGCGCGGACGGCGGTCGGTCGTCCGTGGGCTACACCTTC
TRBV11-3,NA,NA,15,TRBJ1-1,CASSLVGGSDTEAFF,TGTGCCAGCAGCTTGGTGGGAGGGTCCGACACTGAAGCTTTCTTT
TRBV5-1,NA,NA,15,TRBJ1-3,CASSFDATSGNTIYF,TGCGCCAGCAGCTTCGACGCGACCTCTGGAAACACCATATATTTT
TRBV12-2,few,NA,15,TRBJ2-2,CASRPPPRDTGELFF,TGTGCAAGTCGCCCCCCGCCAAGGGACACCGGGGAGCTGTTTTTT
TRBV7-5,NA,NA,14,TRBJ1-5,CASSLNNLGQPQHF,TGTGCCAGCAGCCTGAATAATTTGGGTCAGCCCCAGCATTTT
TRBV10-2,NA,NA,15,TRBJ1-2,CASSESGRWNYGYTF,TGCGCCAGCAGTGAGTCGGGGAGATGGAACTATGGCTACACCTTC
TRBV11-3,NA,NA,15,TRBJ1-1,CASSPLLSMNTEAFF,TGTGCCAGCAGCCCTCTCTTATCTATGAACACTGAAGCTTTCTTT
TRBV18,NA,TRBD1,15,TRBJ1-1,CASSPNPGQGSKAFF,TGTGCCAGCTCACCAAATCCGGGACAGGGGTCGAAAGCTTTCTTT
TRBV19,NA,NA,15,TRBJ1-3,CGARAGTSSGNTIYF,TGTGGCGCGAGGGCAGGTACGAGCTCTGGAAACACCATATATTTT
TRBV28,NA,TRBD1,14,TRBJ1-2,CASSFRDRHYGYTF,TGTGCCAGCAGTTTCCGGGACAGACACTATGGCTACACCTTC
TRBV12-5,NA,NA,11,TRBJ1-1,CASTVNTEAFF,TGTGCCAGCACCGTGAACACTGAAGCTTTCTTT
TRBV6-8,few,TRBD1,14,TRBJ1-4,CATGRTGANEKLFF,TGTGCCACCGGGCGGACAGGGGCTAATGAAAAACTGTTTTTT
TRBV29-1,few,NA,13,TRBJ1-1,CSVDGGEVTEAFF,TGCAGCGTTGACGGTGGGGAGGTCACTGAAGCTTTCTTT
TRBV30,NA,NA,12,TRBJ1-5,CACHSLGQPQHF,TGTGCCTGTCACAGTCTCGGTCAGCCCCAGCATTTT
TRBV28,NA,NA,13,TRBJ2-3,CASRQGPRGMQYF,TGTGCCAGCAGACAGGGCCCCCGGGGCATGCAGTATTTT
TRBV6-8,NA,NA,15,TRBJ1-4,CASSAPGAPGEKLFF,TGTGCCAGCAGTGCCCCGGGGGCGCCGGGTGAAAAACTGTTTTTT
TRBV28,few,NA,14,TRBJ2-7,CASSWGRGLYEQYF,TGTGCCAGCAGTTGGGGCAGGGGTCTATACGAGCAGTACTTC
TRBV12-5,NA,NA,14,TRBJ1-5,CASTMGHSNQPQHF,TGTGCCAGCACCATGGGACATTCCAATCAGCCCCAGCATTTT
TRBV11-3,NA,NA,16,TRBJ1-1,CASSQQIGGTNTEAFF,TGTGCCAGCAGCCAGCAAATTGGGGGGACGAACACTGAAGCTTTCTTT
TRBV19,once,NA,17,TRBJ1-5,CASRSRGGAGGNQPQHF,TGTGCCAGTAGGAGTAGGGGAGGGGCTGGGGGCAATCAGCCCCAGCATTTT
TRBV6-8,NA,NA,15,TRBJ1-1,CATTVFPDSDTEAFF,TGTGCCACTACGGTTTTCCCAGACTCAGACACTGAAGCTTTCTTT
TRBV11-3,NA,NA,14,TRBJ1-4,CASSLNAGQGKLFF,TGTGCCAGCAGCTTAAATGCAGGGCAGGGAAAACTGTTTTTT
TRBV11-3,once,NA,16,TRBJ2-3,CASSFWGTTSTDTQYF,TGTGCCAGCAGCTTTTGGGGAACAACTAGCACAGATACGCAGTATTTT
TRBV28,few,NA,15,TRBJ1-5,CASRSLKLGNQPQHF,TGTGCCAGCAGGTCTCTGAAGCTTGGCAATCAGCCCCAGCATTTT